Listed below are T cell receptor beta chains from one sample, sequenced in a study of vaccination and CD4 T cells after COVID-19. TCRdb called the PCR reads again in MiXCR, with one record for every CDR3 protein. The data hold some 19,000 distinct CDR3 sequences, with 43% observed a single time. These receptors lack a known antigen. The sample taken for sequencing was CD4+ T cells from blood, cultured in vitro. These receptors came from a human donor who had recovered from COVID-19. CDR3s include the opening cysteine and the closing phenylalanine or tryptophan.

j_call | cdr3_length | v_call | cdr3_aa
TRBJ1-5 | 13 | TRBV5-1 | CASSLNGNQPQHF
TRBJ2-7 | 15 | TRBV18 | CASSPGLAGAYEQYF
TRBJ2-5 | 15 | TRBV19 | CASSIDLGPRETQYF
TRBJ1-5 | 13 | TRBV20-1 | CSAHRGSNQPQHF
TRBJ2-3 | 13 | TRBV6-4 | CASSGSSTDTQYF
TRBJ1-1 | 12 | TRBV28 | CAVKGGITEAFF
TRBJ2-3 | 17 | TRBV20-1 | CSARGTSGSVGTDTQYF
TRBJ1-4 | 15 | TRBV25-1 | CASSESRPTNEKLFF
TRBJ2-1 | 13 | TRBV18 | CASSPSLGFEQFF
TRBJ1-2 | 13 | TRBV6-5 | CASSYDSLYGYTF
TRBJ1-1 | 13 | TRBV10-1 | CASSESGVPEAFF
TRBJ1-6 | 13 | TRBV28 | CASSLRDNSPLHF
TRBJ1-2 | 15 | TRBV7-2 | CASSTQGQAGGGYTF
TRBJ1-1 | 15 | TRBV19 | CASRPTDRVNTEAFF
TRBJ2-1 | 14 | TRBV2 | CASWAGLGYNEQFF
TRBJ2-7 | 16 | TRBV7-2 | CASSLGLNSGNYEQYF
TRBJ1-4 | 17 | TRBV7-9 | CASSLEGRGYGGEKLFF
TRBJ2-7 | 14 | TRBV20-1 | CSAYSGQVFYEQYF